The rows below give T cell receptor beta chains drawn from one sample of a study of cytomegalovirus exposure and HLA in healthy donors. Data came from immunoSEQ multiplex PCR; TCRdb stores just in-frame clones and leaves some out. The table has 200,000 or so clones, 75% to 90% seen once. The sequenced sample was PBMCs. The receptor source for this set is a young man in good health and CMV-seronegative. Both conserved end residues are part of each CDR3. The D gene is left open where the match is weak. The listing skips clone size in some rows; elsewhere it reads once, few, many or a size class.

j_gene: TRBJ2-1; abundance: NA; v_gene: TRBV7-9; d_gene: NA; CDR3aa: CASSQHYNEQFF; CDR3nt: TGTGCCAGCAGCCAACACTACAATGAGCAGTTCTTC
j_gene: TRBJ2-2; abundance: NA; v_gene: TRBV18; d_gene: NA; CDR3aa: CASSPVGALANRELFF; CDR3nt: TGTGCCAGCTCACCGGTAGGGGCCCTAGCGAACCGGGAGCTGTTTTTT
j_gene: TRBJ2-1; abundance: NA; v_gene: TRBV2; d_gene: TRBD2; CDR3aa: CASSGGGLASYEQFF; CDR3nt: TGTGCCAGCAGCGGGGGGGGACTAGCTTCTTATGAGCAGTTCTTC
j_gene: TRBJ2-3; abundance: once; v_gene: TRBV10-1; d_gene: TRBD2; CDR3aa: CASSEPGASGGDTQYF; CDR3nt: TGCGCCAGCAGTGAGCCTGGGGCTAGCGGCGGGGATACGCAGTATTTT
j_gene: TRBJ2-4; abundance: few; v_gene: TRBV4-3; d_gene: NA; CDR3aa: CASSQDRHDRAKNIQYF; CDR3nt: TGCGCCAGCAGCCAAGACCGTCATGACAGGGCCAAAAACATTCAGTACTTC
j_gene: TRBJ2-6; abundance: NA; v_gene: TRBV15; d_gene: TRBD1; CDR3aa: CATSPHKTGEPGANVLTF; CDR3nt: TGTGCCACCAGCCCTCATAAGACAGGGGAACCTGGGGCCAACGTCCTGACTTTC
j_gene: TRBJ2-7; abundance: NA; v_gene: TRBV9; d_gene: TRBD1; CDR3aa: CASSVGGDRGIYEQYF; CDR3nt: TGTGCCAGCAGCGTAGGTGGGGACAGGGGTATCTACGAGCAGTACTTC
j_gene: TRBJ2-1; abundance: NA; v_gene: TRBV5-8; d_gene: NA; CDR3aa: CASSLLARADEQFF; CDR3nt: TGTGCCAGCAGCCTTTTAGCCAGGGCCGATGAGCAGTTCTTC
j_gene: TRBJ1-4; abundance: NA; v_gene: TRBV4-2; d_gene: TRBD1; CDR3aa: CASSQASGTGGEKLFF; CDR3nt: TGTGCCAGCAGCCAAGCCTCCGGGACAGGCGGTGAAAAACTGTTTTTT
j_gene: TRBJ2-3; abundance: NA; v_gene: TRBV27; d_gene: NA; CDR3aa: CASSLGPGSDTQYF; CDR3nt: TGTGCCAGCAGTTTGGGGCCTGGATCAGATACGCAGTATTTT
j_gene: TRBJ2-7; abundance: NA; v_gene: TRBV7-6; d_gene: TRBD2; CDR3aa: CASSPGGYEQYF; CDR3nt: TGTGCCAGCAGCCCGGGGGGCTACGAGCAGTACTTC
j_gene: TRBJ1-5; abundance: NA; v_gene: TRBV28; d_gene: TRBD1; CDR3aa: CAILPTGTGVQPQHF; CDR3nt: TGTGCCATCCTTCCAACCGGGACAGGTGTTCAGCCCCAGCATTTT
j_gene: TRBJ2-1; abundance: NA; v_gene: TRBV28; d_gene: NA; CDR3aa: CASTSFPYNEQFF; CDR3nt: TGTGCCAGCACGTCCTTTCCCTACAATGAGCAGTTCTTC
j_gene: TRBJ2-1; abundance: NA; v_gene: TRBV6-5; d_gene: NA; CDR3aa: CASSYSSGAGYEQFF; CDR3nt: TGTGCCAGCAGTTACTCATCGGGAGCAGGTTATGAGCAGTTCTTC
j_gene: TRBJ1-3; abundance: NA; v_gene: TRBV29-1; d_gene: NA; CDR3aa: CSVEDLQLPSGNTIYF; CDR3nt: TGCAGCGTTGAAGATCTTCAACTGCCCTCTGGAAACACCATATATTTT
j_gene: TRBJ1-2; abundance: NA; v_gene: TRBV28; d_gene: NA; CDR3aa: CASSSTTELYGYTF; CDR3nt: TGTGCCAGCAGTTCTACGACGGAGCTCTATGGCTACACCTTC
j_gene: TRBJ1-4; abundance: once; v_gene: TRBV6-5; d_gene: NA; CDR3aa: CASSLLGLQNEKLFF; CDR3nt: TGTGCCAGCAGTTTACTCGGTTTGCAAAATGAAAAACTGTTTTTT
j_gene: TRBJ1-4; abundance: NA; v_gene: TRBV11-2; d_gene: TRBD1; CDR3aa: CASSFPGQLNEKLFF; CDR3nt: TGTGCCAGCAGTTTCCCGGGACAGCTTAATGAAAAACTGTTTTTT
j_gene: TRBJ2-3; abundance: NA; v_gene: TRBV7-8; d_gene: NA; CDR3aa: CASSLSRDTDTQYF; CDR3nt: TGTGCCAGCAGCTTGTCCCGGGACACAGATACGCAGTATTTT
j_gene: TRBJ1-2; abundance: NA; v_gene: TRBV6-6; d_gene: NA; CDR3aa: CASSYNDGTRGYGYTF; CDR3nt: TGTGCCAGCAGTTACAATGACGGGACTCGGGGCTATGGCTACACCTTC
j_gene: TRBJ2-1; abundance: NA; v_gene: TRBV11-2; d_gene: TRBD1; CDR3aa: CAGQDATYNEQFF; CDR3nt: TGTGCCGGACAGGACGCTACCTACAATGAGCAGTTCTTC
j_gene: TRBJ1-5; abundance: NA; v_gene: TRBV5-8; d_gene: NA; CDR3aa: CASSLAYRALQPQHF; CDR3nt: TGTGCCAGCAGCTTGGCTTACAGGGCTCTTCAGCCCCAGCATTTT
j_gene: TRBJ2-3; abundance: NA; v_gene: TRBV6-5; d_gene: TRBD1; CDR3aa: CASSLGTGGRDTQYF; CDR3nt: TGTGCCAGCAGTCTCGGGACAGGGGGCCGAGATACGCAGTATTTT
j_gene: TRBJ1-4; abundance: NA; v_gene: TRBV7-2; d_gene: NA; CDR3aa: CASSSPGRRTMEGGKLFF; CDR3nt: TGTGCCAGCAGCTCCCCCGGGCGTAGGACCATGGAAGGGGGAAAACTGTTTTTT
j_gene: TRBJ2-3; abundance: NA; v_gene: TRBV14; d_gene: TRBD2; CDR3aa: CASSLVAGGRTDTQYF; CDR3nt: TGTGCCAGCAGCCTCGTAGCGGGAGGACGCACAGATACGCAGTATTTT
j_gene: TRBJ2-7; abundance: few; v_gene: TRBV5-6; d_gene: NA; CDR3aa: CASSHSYEQYF; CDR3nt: TGTGCCAGCAGCCACTCCTACGAGCAGTACTTC
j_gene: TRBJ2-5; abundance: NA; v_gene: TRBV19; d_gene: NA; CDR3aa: CASSIRDMGKETQYF; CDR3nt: TGTGCCAGTAGTATCCGGGACATGGGAAAAGAGACCCAGTACTTC
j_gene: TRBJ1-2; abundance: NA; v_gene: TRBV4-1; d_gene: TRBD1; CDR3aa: CASSQPGQLYGYTF; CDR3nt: TGCGCCAGCAGCCAACCGGGACAGCTTTATGGCTACACCTTC
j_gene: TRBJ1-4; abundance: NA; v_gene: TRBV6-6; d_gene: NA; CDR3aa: CASSKQTTNEKLFF; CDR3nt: TGTGCCAGCAGCAAACAGACAACTAATGAAAAACTGTTTTTT
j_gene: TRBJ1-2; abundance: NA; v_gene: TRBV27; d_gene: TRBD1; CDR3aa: CASSLVSGGWGYTF; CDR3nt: TGTGCCAGCAGCCTAGTTTCAGGGGGATGGGGCTACACCTTC
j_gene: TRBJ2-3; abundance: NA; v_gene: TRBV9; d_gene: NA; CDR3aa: CASSSSDTQYF; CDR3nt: TGTGCCAGCAGTTCTTCAGATACGCAGTATTTT
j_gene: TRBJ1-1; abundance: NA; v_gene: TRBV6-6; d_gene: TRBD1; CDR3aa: CASSTTGRKNTEAFF; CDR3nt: TGTGCCAGCAGTACGACAGGGAGAAAGAACACTGAAGCTTTCTTT
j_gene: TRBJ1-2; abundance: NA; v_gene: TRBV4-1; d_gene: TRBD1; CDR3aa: CASSRGQGAGNYGYTF; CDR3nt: TGCGCCAGCAGCCGGGGACAGGGGGCGGGGAACTATGGCTACACCTTC
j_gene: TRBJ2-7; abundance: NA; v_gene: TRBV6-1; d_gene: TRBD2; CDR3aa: CASSGGLSYEQYF; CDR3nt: TGTGCCAGCTCGGGGGGACTCTCCTACGAGCAGTACTTC
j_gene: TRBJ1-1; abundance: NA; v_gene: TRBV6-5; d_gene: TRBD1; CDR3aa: CASSYSQQGRGTEAFF; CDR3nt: TGTGCCAGCAGTTACTCCCAACAGGGGAGAGGTACTGAAGCTTTCTTT
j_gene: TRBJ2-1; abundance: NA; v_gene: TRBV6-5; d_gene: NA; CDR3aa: CASSNPGLDNEQFF; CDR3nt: TGTGCCAGCAGCAACCCGGGACTGGACAATGAGCAGTTCTTC
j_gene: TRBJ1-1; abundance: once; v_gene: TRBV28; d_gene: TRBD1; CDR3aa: CASSFRGPSTEAFF; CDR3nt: TGTGCCAGCAGTTTCAGGGGGCCCTCCACTGAAGCTTTCTTT
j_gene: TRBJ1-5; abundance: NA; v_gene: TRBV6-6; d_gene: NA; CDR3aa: CASSLQGRGNQPQHF; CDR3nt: TGTGCCAGCAGTCTGCAGGGCAGGGGCAATCAGCCCCAGCATTTT
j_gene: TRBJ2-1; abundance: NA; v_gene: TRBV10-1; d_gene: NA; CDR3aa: CASSESTDYNEQFF; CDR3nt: TGCGCCAGCAGTGAAAGTACAGACTACAATGAGCAGTTCTTC
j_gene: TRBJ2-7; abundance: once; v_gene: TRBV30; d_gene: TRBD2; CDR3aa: CAWSSGTSGRSYEQYF; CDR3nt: TGTGCCTGGAGTTCCGGGACTAGCGGGAGGAGCTACGAGCAGTACTTC
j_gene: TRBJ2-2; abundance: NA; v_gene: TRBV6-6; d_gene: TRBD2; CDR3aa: CASSYTSGNTGELFF; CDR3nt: TGTGCCAGCAGTTACACTAGCGGGAACACCGGGGAGCTGTTTTTT
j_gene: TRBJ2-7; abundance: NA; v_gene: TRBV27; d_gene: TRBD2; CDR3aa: CASSFRLAGGPGLVEQYF; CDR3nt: TGTGCCAGCAGTTTTCGACTAGCGGGAGGGCCCGGGTTGGTCGAGCAGTACTTC
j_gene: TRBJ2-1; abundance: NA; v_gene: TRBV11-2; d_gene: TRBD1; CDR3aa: CASRPRTGGLYNEQFF; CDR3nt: TGTGCCAGCAGGCCAAGAACAGGGGGCCTATACAATGAGCAGTTCTTC
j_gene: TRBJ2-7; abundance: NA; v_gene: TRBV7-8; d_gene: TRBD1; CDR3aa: CASSSRVPGQNIIGVDEQYF; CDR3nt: TGTGCCAGCAGCTCTAGGGTACCGGGACAGAATATAATTGGAGTCGACGAGCAGTACTTC
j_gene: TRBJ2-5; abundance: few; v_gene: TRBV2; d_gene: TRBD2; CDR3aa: CASSVLLAGGQETQYF; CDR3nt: TGTGCCAGCAGTGTTCTCCTGGCGGGGGGTCAAGAGACCCAGTACTTC